A single sample is the source of the 12 T cell receptor beta chains below, sequenced in a study of T-cell memory formation after mild COVID-19. TCRdb itself ran the 5' RACE reads through MiXCR, one entry per CDR3 protein. Among a few hundred thousand distinct CDR3 sequences listed, 15% to 20% were seen once. The material sequenced was PBMCs or a T cell subset sorted from them (not recorded which). These receptors were collected from a man aged 18 to 29 who had mild COVID-19 (a few samples of this study predate the infection). Cell type and time point are not known.

This clonotype showed up just a few times. The V call is TRBV7-2, the J call TRBJ1-5; no definite D call. V was cut by 5 bases and J by 1 base, with 6 bases left in between. Germline V lookup: CDR1 SGHTA, CDR2 FQGNSA. The CDR3 contains 13 residues. CDR3 region: CASSQTSNQPQHF. The CDR3 nucleotides read TGTGCCAGCAGCCAGACAAGCAATCAGCCCCAGCATTTT.

This chain connects TRBV11-2 to TRBJ1-3; D is unclear. The V end lost 5 bases, the J end lost 7 bases, and 6 bases lay between the germline ends. Germline V gene data show CDR1 as SGHAT and CDR2 as FQNNGV. CDR3 length: 11 amino acids. CDR3 sequence reads: CASSIGNTIYF. The DNA of the CDR3 is TGTGCCAGCAGCATTGGGAACACCATATATTTT.

This clonotype was detected ten times or more. The chain is built from TRBV12-3 or TRBV12-4 and TRBJ2-5, with 11 nucleotides matching TRBD2. CDR3 length equals 15 residues. The V gene end was trimmed by 4 bases and the J gene end by 5 bases; junction bases not matched to a gene: 6. Here the CDR3 DNA reads TGTGCCAGCAGTTCCGTAGCGGGGGGGAATGAGACCCAGTACTTC. Residues: CASSSVAGGNETQYF.

The chain uses TRBV7-8 and TRBJ2-3; 9 bases match TRBD2. The length of the CDR3 is 16 residues. Germline CDR1 is SGHVS and CDR2 is FQNEAQ. Trimming removed 5 bases from V and 12 bases from J; junction bases left unmatched: 18. The CDR3 is CASSPGKRGEHAGQYF. The CDR3 nucleotides are TGTGCCAGCAGCCCGGGGAAGCGGGGGGAGCACGCGGGACAGTATTTT.

The chain joins TRBV5-1 to TRBJ2-2; 8 bases map to TRBD1. V shed 8 bases, J shed 6 bases, and the junction held 12 bases outside the gene matches. The CDR3 contains 15 residues. Germline lookup yields CDR1 SGHRS and CDR2 YFSETQ. The chain's CDR3 is CASLIGTGDPGELFF. CDR3 bases: TGCGCCAGTTTGATCGGGACAGGAGACCCCGGGGAGCTGTTTTTT.

About this clonotype itself: The junction and the germline gene differ at one end; a read error may be behind it. This rearrangement joins TRBV12-3 or TRBV12-4 to TRBJ2-5; D is possibly TRBD1 or TRBD2 (5 bases each). The CDR3 covers 11 residues. The chain's CDR3 is CASSRDGPQYF. The CDR3 DNA follows: TGTGCCAGCAGTCGGGACGGTCCCCAATACTTC.

This clonotype appeared a few times. The genes are TRBV7-2 and TRBJ1-6; D not certain. The CDR3 covers 12 residues. The V gene lost 3 bases and the J gene lost 8 bases, with 5 bases spanning the gap. Germline lookup yields CDR1 SGHTA and CDR2 FQGNSA. CDR3 protein: CASSFLDSPLHF. Here the CDR3 DNA reads TGTGCCAGCAGCTTTTTGGATTCACCCCTCCACTTT.

This clonotype occurred a few times. The J gene is TRBJ2-3, the V gene TRBV4-1; D not certain. CDR1 MGHRA and CDR2 YSYEKL come from the germline V gene. This CDR3 comprises 16 residues. The V and J ends lost 0 bases and 2 bases respectively, with 12 bases between them. CDR3: CASSQEVGFDTDTQYF. The CDR3 DNA reads as TGCGCCAGCAGCCAAGAAGTAGGGTTCGACACAGATACGCAGTATTTT.

This chain uses TRBV30 with TRBJ2-3, with 7 bases identical to TRBD2. This CDR3 spans 14 amino acids. V trimming: 0 bases; J trimming: 6 bases; junction bases outside the gene matches: 6. CDR1 is GTSNPN and CDR2 is SVGIG in the germline V gene (reference sequence). CDR3 loop: CAWSVLAPLDTQYF. In nucleotides, the CDR3 is TGTGCCTGGAGTGTACTAGCGCCATTGGATACGCAGTATTTT.

This clonotype showed up many times. V gene TRBV5-1 combines with J gene TRBJ2-7, with a tentative D call TRBD1 (6 bases). V lost 0 bases and J 0 bases, leaving 7 bases between the germline ends. This CDR3 has 14 residues. CDR1 is SGHRS and CDR2 is YFSETQ in the germline V gene. CDR3 sequence reads: CASSLAGDSYEQYF. CDR3 DNA: TGCGCCAGCAGCTTGGCAGGGGACTCCTACGAGCAGTACTTC.

V usage is TRBV5-1 and J usage is TRBJ2-2, with 7 bases matching TRBD2. CDR3 length: 15 amino acids. From germline, CDR1 is SGHRS and CDR2 YFSETQ. J was trimmed by 6 bases and V by 4 bases; bases with no gene match: 9. This CDR3 is CASSPTGGLAGELFF. As DNA, the CDR3 is TGCGCCAGCAGCCCGACGGGGGGTTTGGCCGGGGAGCTGTTTTTT.

This clonotype was found a few times. The rearrangement links TRBV28 to TRBJ2-7; D remains ambiguous. Germline V gives CDR1 MDHEN, CDR2 SYDVKM. V shed 8 bases and J shed 3 bases, with 17 bases lying between them. This CDR3 is built from 14 residues. CDR3 region: CASGDYLKIYEQYF. The CDR3 DNA is TGTGCCAGCGGAGATTACCTTAAAATCTACGAGCAGTACTTC.